Below are 25 T cell receptor beta chains sequenced from a single sample in a study of blood T cell repertoires in COVID-19. Sequencing was performed with immunoSEQ multiplex PCR; in TCRdb, only in-frame clones are kept and a portion is missing. The repertoire has tens of thousands of clones, approximately 88% of them found once; the top ten carry less than 1.5%. The material sequenced was peripheral blood. These receptors originate from a woman aged 55-70 years with acute or convalescent COVID-19.

The chain combines TRBV5-4 with TRBJ2-1; the match to TRBD2 covers 8 bases. Germline V CDR1 and CDR2: SGHNT, YYREEE (reference sequence). J was trimmed by 8 bases and V by 0 bases; bases with no gene match: 7. This CDR3 is built from 15 residues. CDR3 DNA sequence: TGTGCCAGCAGCTTGGCGGGAGGGGCATTTGATGAGCAGTTCTTC. Translating it yields CASSLAGGAFDEQFF. The full variable domain, with the rest looked up from reference TRBV5-4 and TRBJ2-1, is ETGVTQSPTHLIKTRGQQVTLRCSSQSGHNTVSWYQQALGQGPQFIFQYYREEENGRGNFPPRFSGLQFPNYSSELNVNALELDDSALYLCASSLAGGAFDEQFFGPGTRLTVL.

This chain links TRBV28 with TRBJ1-5, with 7 bases lining up with TRBD1. Germline V gene sequence: CDR1 MDHEN, CDR2 SYDVKM. V was clipped by 4 bases and J by 6 bases; unmatched bases: 9. The CDR3 is 15 amino acids. The CDR3 DNA is TGTGCCAGCAGTTCCCAGACAGGGTTTTTTCAGCCCCAGCATTTT. Its translation is CASSSQTGFFQPQHF. Using reference TRBV28 and TRBJ1-5 for the parts outside the CDR3, the full variable domain is DVKVTQSSRYLVKRTGEKVFLECVQDMDHENMFWYRQDPGLGLRLIYFSYDVKMKEKGDIPEGYSVSREKKERFSLILESASTNQTSMYLCASSSQTGFFQPQHFGDGTRLSIL.

The rearrangement joins TRBV7-8 to TRBJ2-7; 8 bases map to TRBD1. V dropped 1 base and J dropped 2; count of bases not matched to a gene: 4. The CDR3 extends over 15 amino acids. Germline V gene data show CDR1 as SGHVS and CDR2 as FQNEAQ. CDR3: CASSLGTGKTYEQYV. The CDR3 nucleotides read TGTGCCAGCAGCTTAGGGACAGGGAAAACCTACGAGCAGTACGTC.

CDR3: CASSGPDREGGAHQETQYF. CDR3 nucleotides: TGTGCCAGCAGTGGCCCGGACAGGGAAGGGGGTGCTCACCAAGAGACCCAGTACTTC. The V and J genes are TRBV2 and TRBJ2-5; 8 positions agree with TRBD1. The CDR3 has 19 residues. Germline V lookup: CDR1 SNHLY, CDR2 FYNNEI. The V gene end was trimmed by 4 bases and the J gene end by 0 bases; junction bases not matched to a gene: 16.

The J gene is TRBJ1-6, the V gene TRBV18; 7 bases map to TRBD1. From germline, CDR1 is KGHSH and CDR2 LQKENI. The CDR3 spans 16 residues. V dropped 4 bases and J dropped 6; count of bases not matched to a gene: 9. CDR3 in amino acids: CASSLSGQASNSPLHF. CDR3 DNA: TGTGCCAGCTCACTCAGTGGACAGGCCTCTAATTCACCCCTCCACTTT.

In its sample, this clone is medium-sized. The same CDR3 can be traced to other DNA sequences in this sample. The chain recombines TRBV5-1 with TRBJ1-2, with 11 bases that match TRBD1. Unmatched junction bases numbered 2, after V lost 0 bases and J lost 7 bases. Germline assignment: CDR1 SGHRS and CDR2 YFSETQ. CDR3 length: 14 amino acids. CDR3 residues: CASSLAGTGGGYTF. DNA of the CDR3: TGCGCCAGCAGCTTGGCCGGGACAGGGGGTGGCTACACCTTC.

The table lists this clone with a count of one. The gene calls are TRBV6-5 and TRBJ1-3; 10 bases line up with TRBD1. After removal of 8 bases from V and 0 bases from J, the junction contained 4 bases not matched to a gene. Germline lookup yields CDR1 MNHEY and CDR2 SVGAGI. This CDR3 has 15 residues. CDR3 in DNA: TGTGCCAGCCAAAGACAGGGGGCCTCTGGAAACACCATATATTTT. This codes for CASQRQGASGNTIYF.

In this sample, this clone turned up a few times. The chain joins TRBV3-1 (or the pseudogene TRBV3-2) to TRBJ2-7, with TRBD1 matching over 10 bases. V lost 5 bases to trimming and J lost 3 bases; unmatched junction nucleotides: 10. CDR3 size: 16 residues. Germline loops: CDR1 LGHDT, CDR2 YNNKEL (reference sequence). The CDR3 spells CASSSFCRDRGYEQYV. The CDR3 DNA reads as TGTGCCAGCAGCTCGTTTTGCCGGGACAGGGGCTACGAGCAGTACGTC.

The gene calls are TRBV7-6 and TRBJ2-3, with 8 bases aligning to TRBD2. CDR3 length: 15 residues. V trimming: 1 base; J trimming: 4 bases; junction bases outside the gene matches: 4. CDR1 is SGHVS and CDR2 is FNYEAQ in the germline V gene. In DNA form, the CDR3 reads TGTGCCAGCAGCTTAGTAGCGGGAATGGCAGATACGCAGTATTTT. Amino acids: CASSLVAGMADTQYF.

The rearrangement links TRBV21-1 to TRBJ1-2. TRBV21-1 is a pseudogene segment. The CDR3 covers 15 residues. CDR3 DNA sequence: TGTGCCAGCAGCAAAGAAAGGAGTGGCGGGGATGGCTACACCTTC. Residues: CASSKERSGGDGYTF.

V gene TRBV20-1 combines with J gene TRBJ1-6; D is unclear. Trimming stripped 3 bases from V and 6 bases from J, with 9 bases between. There are 13 residues in the CDR3. Per the germline V gene, CDR1 is DFQATT and CDR2 is SNEGSKA (reference sequence). CDR3 protein: CSASYSGNSPLHF. For the CDR3, the DNA is TGCAGTGCTAGTTACAGCGGTAATTCACCCCTCCACTTT.

J is TRBJ1-3 and V is TRBV7-5; the listed D gene, TRBD1, was not tested against the DNA. TRBV7-5 is a documented pseudogene. CDR3 length: 14 amino acids. DNA of the CDR3: TGTGTCAGAAGCTTTCAGGGTCCTGGAAACACCATATATTTT. Amino acid sequence: CVRSFQGPGNTIYF.

The chain recombines TRBV11-2 with TRBJ2-7; D perhaps matches TRBD1 (6 bases). The germline V gene encodes CDR1 SGHAT and CDR2 FQNNGV. This CDR3 comprises 15 residues. V lost 5 bases to trimming and J lost 2 bases, with 16 bases between them. The CDR3 nucleotides read TGTGCCAGCAGCCCCTGGGGGCCTGGGACCTACGAGCAGTACGTC. Amino acid sequence: CASSPWGPGTYEQYV.

The rearrangement joins TRBV27 to TRBJ1-4; weak D call: TRBD1 (6 bases). V was pared by 5 bases and J by 6 bases, with 13 bases between. The CDR3 contains 14 residues. CDR1 and CDR2 (germline): MNHEY, SMNVEV (reference sequence). This CDR3 reads CASSLGRGHEKLFF. In DNA, the CDR3 is TGTGCCAGCAGTCTTGGCAGGGGTCATGAAAAACTGTTTTTT.

V is TRBV24-1 and J is TRBJ1-5; D not resolved. The CDR3 has 14 amino acids. V shed 6 bases and J shed 2 bases, with 10 bases lying between them. Per germline, CDR1 KGHDR and CDR2 SFDVKD. The DNA for the CDR3 is TGTGCCACCAGTTCGGGTCCGGGCAATCAGCCCCAGCATTTT. Translation gives CATSSGPGNQPQHF.

This clone was detected once. The chain is built from TRBV19 and TRBJ2-3; 11 bases agree with TRBD2. V was pared by 4 bases and J by 4 bases, with 7 bases of the junction left unmatched. Germline V lookup: CDR1 LNHDA, CDR2 SQIVND (reference sequence). The CDR3 is 16 residues long. CDR3 protein: CASSTGTSGGADTQYF. The CDR3 DNA sequence: TGTGCCAGTAGTACTGGGACTAGCGGCGGAGCAGATACGCAGTATTTT.

The table lists this clone with a few counts. The chain is built from TRBV2 and TRBJ2-1, with unresolved D. CDR1 is SNHLY, CDR2 FYNNEI, per germline. V lost 2 bases and J lost 9, with 8 bases in between. The CDR3 loop spans 12 amino acids. The chain's CDR3 is CASSESLLEQFF. The CDR3 region has the DNA TGTGCCAGCAGTGAATCCCTCCTTGAGCAGTTCTTC.

V is TRBV7-9 and J is TRBJ2-2; D might be TRBD2 (6 bases). The CDR3 consists of 15 residues. Germline V gene lookup returns CDR1 SEHNR and CDR2 FQNEAQ (reference sequence). V was trimmed by 4 bases and J by 6 bases, leaving 15 bases between them. CDR3 coding DNA: TGTGCCAGCAGCTCAACTAGCTTCACGGCCGGGGAGCTGTTTTTT. Translation: CASSSTSFTAGELFF.

This chain connects TRBV19 to TRBJ2-3, with 10 bases identical to TRBD1. This CDR3 comprises 15 residues. V dropped 4 bases and J dropped 4; count of bases not matched to a gene: 5. Per germline, CDR1 LNHDA and CDR2 SQIVND (reference sequence). The CDR3: CASSRQGAPADTQYF. The CDR3 nucleotides are TGTGCCAGTAGTAGACAGGGGGCACCGGCAGATACGCAGTATTTT.

By sample fraction, this clone is medium-sized. Other DNA sequences in the same sample also yield this CDR3. The chain uses TRBV25-1 and TRBJ1-2; tentatively, D is TRBD1 (5 bases). Germline-derived CDR1 and CDR2 are MGHDK and SYGVNS. With 1 base removed from V and 1 base from J, the gap between germline ends came to 7 bases. The CDR3 sequence is 14 residues long. CDR3 DNA: TGTGCCAGCAGTGAATCGGGGGATAACTATGGCTACACCTTC. Translated: CASSESGDNYGYTF.

This clone was counted a few times. The chain couples TRBV6-2 or TRBV6-3 to TRBJ1-5; 7 positions match TRBD1. The CDR3 runs to 15 residues. Trimming removed 0 bases from V and 8 bases from J; junction bases left unmatched: 7. Germline V CDR1 and CDR2: MNHEY, SVGEGT. CDR3 DNA sequence: TGTGCCAGCAGTTACTCGCCGGACAGGCTGAAGCCCCAGCATTTT. Translating gives CASSYSPDRLKPQHF.

J is TRBJ1-4 and V is TRBV9; tentative D call: TRBD1 (5 bases). The CDR3 runs 14 residues. V gave up 3 bases and J gave up 1 base, with 7 bases separating them. Per the germline V gene, CDR1 is SGDLS and CDR2 is YYNGEE. The CDR3 coding sequence is TGTGCCAGCAGCGCGGGACTAACTAATGAAAAACTGTTTTTT. Residues: CASSAGLTNEKLFF.

The V gene is TRBV6-5, the J gene TRBJ1-4; a weak D match, TRBD1 (6 bases). The germline V gene encodes CDR1 MNHEY and CDR2 SVGAGI. This CDR3 spans 14 amino acids. Trimming removed 10 bases from V and 4 bases from J, with 16 bases in between. CDR3 sequence: CAMGGGFFNEKLFF. CDR3 bases: TGTGCCATGGGAGGGGGGTTTTTTAATGAAAAACTGTTTTTT.

The V gene is TRBV9, the J gene TRBJ1-5, with D possibly matching TRBD1 (5 bases). The V end lost 3 bases, the J end lost 5 bases, and 12 bases lay between the germline ends. This CDR3 has 14 amino acids. Per germline, CDR1 SGDLS and CDR2 YYNGEE. DNA for the CDR3: TGTGCCAGCAGCGGGAGTCCGGGGGATCAGCCCCAGCATTTT. This sequence encodes CASSGSPGDQPQHF.

The CDR3, as DNA: TGTGCCAGCACCGACGGGGGGTGGGACACAGAAAAAGTAGAGCAGTACGTC. Protein product: CASTDGGWDTEKVEQYV. The rearrangement links TRBV28 to TRBJ2-7; D is possibly TRBD2 (7 bases). The V gene lost 7 bases and the J gene lost 7 bases, with 29 bases spanning the gap. Germline CDR1 is MDHEN and CDR2 is SYDVKM. This CDR3 comprises 17 residues.